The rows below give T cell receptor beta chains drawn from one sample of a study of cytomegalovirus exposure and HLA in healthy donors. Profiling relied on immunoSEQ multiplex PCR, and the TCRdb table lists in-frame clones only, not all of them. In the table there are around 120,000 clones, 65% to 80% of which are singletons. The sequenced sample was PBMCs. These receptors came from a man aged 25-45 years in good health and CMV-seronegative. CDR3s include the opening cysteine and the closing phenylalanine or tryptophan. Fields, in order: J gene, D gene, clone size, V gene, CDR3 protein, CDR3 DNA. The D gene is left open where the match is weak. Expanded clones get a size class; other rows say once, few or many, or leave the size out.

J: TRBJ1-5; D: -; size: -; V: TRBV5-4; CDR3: CASSVDGYSNQPQHF; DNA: TGTGCCAGCAGCGTGGACGGTTATAGCAATCAGCCCCAGCATTTT
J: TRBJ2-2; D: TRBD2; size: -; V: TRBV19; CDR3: CASSIRGDTGELFF; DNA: TGTGCCAGTAGTATACGGGGGGACACCGGGGAGCTGTTTTTT
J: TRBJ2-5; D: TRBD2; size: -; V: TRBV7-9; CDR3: CASSSTGLAGGQETQYF; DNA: TGTGCCAGCAGCTCGACCGGACTAGCGGGCGGACAAGAGACCCAGTACTTC
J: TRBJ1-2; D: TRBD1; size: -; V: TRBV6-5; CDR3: CASSYSREGAGGYTF; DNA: TGTGCCAGCAGTTACTCGAGAGAGGGGGCGGGGGGCTACACCTTC
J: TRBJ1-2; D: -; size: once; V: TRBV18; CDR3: CASSPSTERYGYTF; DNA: TGTGCCAGCTCACCGTCGACAGAGCGCTATGGCTACACCTTC
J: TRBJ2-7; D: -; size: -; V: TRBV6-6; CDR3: CATMDSSYEQYF; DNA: TGTGCCACCATGGACAGCTCCTACGAGCAGTACTTC
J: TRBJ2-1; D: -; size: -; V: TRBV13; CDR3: CASSSPNEQFF; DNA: TGTGCCAGCAGCTCCCCGAATGAGCAGTTCTTC
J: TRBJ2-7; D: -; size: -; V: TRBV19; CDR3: CASSIMRGSMAYEQYF; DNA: TGTGCCAGTAGTATAATGCGGGGTTCCATGGCTTACGAGCAGTACTTC
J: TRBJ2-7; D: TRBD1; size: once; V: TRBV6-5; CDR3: CASSIQGPYEQYF; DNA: TGTGCCAGCAGTATACAGGGGCCCTACGAGCAGTACTTC
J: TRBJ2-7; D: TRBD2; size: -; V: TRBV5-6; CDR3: CASSLPLADYEQYF; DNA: TGTGCCAGCAGCTTGCCACTAGCGGACTACGAGCAGTACTTC